A selection of T cell receptor beta chains follows, all from one sample in a study of tumor and adjacent non-tumor tissue in lung cancer. TCRdb fed the multiplex PCR reads into MiXCR, producing one record per CDR3 protein. The data contain roughly 150,000 distinct CDR3 sequences, approximately 70% of them singletons. The material sequenced was lung tumor tissue. Every receptor here comes from a man aged 60-69 years with small cell lung cancer. CDR3s include the opening cysteine and the closing phenylalanine or tryptophan. The order of the fields is V gene, CDR3 length, clone size, D gene, J gene, CDR3 protein, CDR3 DNA. A D gene is named only where the DNA matches it firmly. The size entry is marked missing in some rows and otherwise reads once, few, many or a size class.

>TRBV28|15|-|TRBD1|TRBJ1-5
CASIRGQASNQPQQF
TGTGCCAGCATCAGGGGGCAGGCAAGCAATCAGCCCCAGCAATTT
>TRBV5-1|14|-|-|TRBJ1-2
CASSLGSGSYGYTF
TGCGCCAGCAGCTTGGGTTCAGGCTCCTATGGCTACACCTTC
>TRBV5-5|17|few|-|TRBJ2-3
CASSFPIQTLSTDTQYF
TGTGCCAGCAGCTTTCCGATCCAAACTCTCAGCACGGATACGCAGTATTTT
>TRBV28|14|many|-|TRBJ2-7
CASSITRTTYEQYF
TGTGCCAGCAGTATCACACGGACTACCTACGAGCAGTACTTC
>TRBV20-1|14|many|-|TRBJ2-1
CSARGISGYNEQFF
TGCAGTGCTAGAGGGATCAGCGGTTACAATGAGCAGTTCTTC
>TRBV6-2/TRBV6-3|14|once|TRBD1|TRBJ2-2
CASLTDRASGELFF
TGTGCCAGCCTGACGGACAGGGCGTCCGGGGAGCTGTTTTTT
>TRBV30|14|few|-|TRBJ2-1
CAWEVSDTYNEQFF
TGTGCCTGGGAAGTTAGCGACACCTACAATGAGCAGTTCTTC
>TRBV5-5|11|many|-|TRBJ2-1
CASSFAGEQFF
TGTGCCAGCAGCTTCGCGGGTGAGCAGTTCTTC
>TRBV6-1|12|once|-|TRBJ2-3
CGRSPRTDTQYF
TGTGGCAGGAGTCCGCGGACAGATACGCAGTATTTT
>TRBV11-2|15|-|-|TRBJ2-3
CASNLGGRSKDTQYF
TGTGCCAGCAACTTAGGGGGAAGGAGCAAAGATACGCAGTATTTT
>TRBV11-2|19|-|TRBD1|TRBJ2-6
CANSPTDRQGGMGANVLTF
TGTGCCAACAGCCCGACGGACAGACAGGGTGGTATGGGGGCCAACGTCCTGACTTTC
>TRBV11-2|16|-|-|TRBJ2-7
CASSLSLTTSTYEQYF
TGTGCCAGCAGCTTAAGTCTCACCACATCGACCTACGAGCAGTACTTC
>TRBV5-1|16|once|-|TRBJ1-3
CASTLSTGGSGNTIYF
TGCGCCAGCACCCTCTCGACAGGCGGCTCTGGAAACACCATATATTTT
>TRBV5-1|13|-|-|TRBJ2-4
CASSLEGTNIQYF
TGCGCCAGCAGCTTGGAGGGGACAAACATTCAGTACTTC
>TRBV5-1|14|-|-|TRBJ2-3
CASSLGGVPHTQYF
TGCGCCAGCAGCTTGGGAGGTGTCCCACATACGCAGTATTTT
>TRBV20-1|15|-|TRBD2|TRBJ2-1
CSARVSSGGGSVQFF
TGCAGTGCTAGGGTCTCATCGGGAGGAGGGAGTGTGCAGTTCTTC
>TRBV20-1|15|-|-|TRBJ2-2
CSARDPGVNTGELFF
TGCAGTGCTAGAGATCCAGGGGTAAACACCGGGGAGCTGTTTTTT
>TRBV12-3/TRBV12-4|14|-|-|TRBJ2-5
CASSLDWGSETQYF
TGTGCCAGCAGTTTAGATTGGGGGAGTGAGACCCAGTACTTC
>TRBV7-8|15|-|-|TRBJ2-1
CASSRYYDSYNEQFF
TGTGCCAGCAGCCGATACTATGACTCCTACAATGAGCAGTTCTTC
>TRBV6-5|14|-|-|TRBJ2-2
CASSYSRGRGEPFF
TGTGCCAGCAGTTACTCCAGGGGCCGTGGGGAGCCGTTTTTT
>TRBV11-2|15|-|-|TRBJ2-1
CASSSIGASYNEQFF
TGTGCCAGCAGCTCTATCGGGGCCTCCTACAATGAGCAGTTCTTC
>TRBV20-1|15|-|-|TRBJ2-1
CALNGGLSRYNEQFF
TGCGCCCTCAACGGGGGACTCTCACGATACAATGAGCAGTTCTTC
>TRBV19|15|few|TRBD1|TRBJ1-1
CASSMGERTGAEAFF
TGTGCCAGTAGTATGGGAGAGAGGACAGGGGCTGAAGCTTTCTTT
>TRBV20-1|18|-|TRBD2|TRBJ2-1
CSAVGLSGGSRSYNEQFF
TGCAGTGCTGTGGGACTATCGGGAGGTTCTAGGTCCTACAATGAGCAGTTCTTC
>TRBV20-1|14|-|-|TRBJ2-7
CSASRDHGPYEQYF
TGCAGTGCTAGCCGGGATCATGGCCCCTACGAGCAGTACTTC
>TRBV5-1|16|-|TRBD1|TRBJ1-2
CASSFIMGQGGYGFTF
TGCGCCAGCAGCTTCATCATGGGACAGGGAGGCTATGGCTTCACCTTC
>TRBV20-1|12|-|-|TRBJ2-5
CSVRDIGETQYF
TGCAGTGTTAGAGATATCGGGGAGACCCAGTACTTC
>TRBV20-1|18|-|TRBD2|TRBJ2-1
CSARVATTSGRPTNDQFF
TGCAGTGCTAGAGTCGCCACCACGAGCGGGAGGCCGACGAATGATCAGTTCTTC
>TRBV11-2|15|medium-sized|TRBD2|TRBJ2-7
CASSLETSGLGEQYF
TGTGCCAGCAGCTTAGAAACTAGCGGGCTGGGAGAGCAGTACTTC
>TRBV11-3|12|-|-|TRBJ1-2
CASSLTPGGYTF
TGTGCCAGCAGCTTAACACCCGGGGGCTACACCTTC
>TRBV11-2|16|-|-|TRBJ2-2
CASSLQGQRHTGELFF
TGTGCTAGCAGCTTACAGGGACAACGGCACACCGGGGAGCTGTTTTTT
>TRBV6-6|12|-|-|TRBJ2-7
CACSYSLNEQYF
TGTGCCTGCAGTTATTCCTTGAACGAGCAGTACTTC
>TRBV6-2/TRBV6-3|13|few|-|TRBJ2-1
CASTPPGGSEQFF
TGTGCCAGCACCCCTCCAGGGGGGAGTGAGCAGTTCTTC
>TRBV20-1|14|-|TRBD1|TRBJ2-3
CSALQGARNQPQYF
TGCAGTGCACTACAGGGGGCCCGGAATCAGCCCCAGTATTTT
>TRBV11-2|14|-|-|TRBJ2-2
CASTIRGSTRELFF
TGTGCCAGCACCATTAGAGGATCCACCCGGGAGCTGTTTTTT
>TRBV11-2|15|-|-|TRBJ1-5
CASRLNRNSNQPQHF
TGTGCGAGCAGATTAAACAGGAATAGCAATCAGCCCCAGCATTTT
>TRBV29-1|14|-|TRBD2|TRBJ2-5
CSATGGGGQETQYF
TGCAGCGCTACTGGGGGGGGAGGGCAAGAGACCCAGTACTTC
>TRBV30|14|many|-|TRBJ2-5
CAWSVRVVQETQYF
TGTGCCTGGAGTGTACGGGTCGTACAAGAGACCCAGTACTTC
>TRBV29-1|13|many|-|TRBJ1-2
CSVEDSRRDGYTF
TGCAGCGTTGAAGATTCTAGGAGAGATGGCTACACCTTC
>TRBV6-2/TRBV6-3|14|many|-|TRBJ1-6
CASSNPDYNSPLHF
TGTGCCAGCAGTAACCCGGACTATAATTCACCCCTCCACTTT
>TRBV4-1|15|-|-|TRBJ2-7
CASSPRLTGTYGQYF
TGCGCCAGCAGCCCTCGCCTGACAGGCACCTACGGGCAGTACTTC
>TRBV29-1|13|-|-|TRBJ1-1
CRVRRHRATEAFF
TGCAGAGTACGCCGGCACAGGGCCACTGAAGCTTTCTTT
>TRBV4-2|15|medium-sized|-|TRBJ1-2
CASSQELIVGYGYTF
TGTGCCAGCAGCCAAGAATTGATAGTGGGCTATGGCTACACCTTC
>TRBV18|15|-|TRBD2|TRBJ2-2
CASTRAGPNTGELFF
TGTGCCAGCACCCGAGCGGGACCGAACACCGGGGAGCTGTTTTTT
>TRBV28|14|few|-|TRBJ1-2
CASSLLGAQNGYTF
TGTGCCAGCAGTTTATTGGGGGCGCAGAATGGCTACACCTTC
>TRBV6-5|16|-|-|TRBJ2-2
CASSYSDGVNTGELFF
TGTGCCAGCAGCTACTCGGACGGGGTGAACACCGGGGAGCTGTTTTTT
>TRBV29-1|15|-|TRBD2|TRBJ2-1
CGVGLAGVSSNEQFF
TGCGGCGTGGGACTAGCGGGAGTTTCGTCTAATGAGCAGTTCTTC
>TRBV7-8|15|-|-|TRBJ1-5
CASSLGGRDYQPQHF
TGTGCCAGCAGCTTAGGGGGCAGGGACTATCAGCCCCAGCATTTT
>TRBV5-1|14|-|-|TRBJ2-2
CASSLATSGGELFF
TGCGCCAGCAGCTTGGCCACGTCCGGCGGGGAGCTGTTTTTT
>TRBV11-1|12|-|-|TRBJ2-7
CASSNHGGEQYF
TGTGCCAGTAGCAATCATGGTGGCGAGCAGTACTTC
>TRBV12-3/TRBV12-4|15|once|TRBD2|TRBJ2-1
CASNSLAGPGDEQFF
TGTGCCAGCAATTCCCTAGCGGGGCCTGGTGATGAGCAGTTCTTC
>TRBV7-9|14|-|TRBD1|TRBJ1-4
CASSGQGGYEKLFF
TGTGCCAGCAGTGGACAGGGTGGTTATGAAAAACTGTTTTTT